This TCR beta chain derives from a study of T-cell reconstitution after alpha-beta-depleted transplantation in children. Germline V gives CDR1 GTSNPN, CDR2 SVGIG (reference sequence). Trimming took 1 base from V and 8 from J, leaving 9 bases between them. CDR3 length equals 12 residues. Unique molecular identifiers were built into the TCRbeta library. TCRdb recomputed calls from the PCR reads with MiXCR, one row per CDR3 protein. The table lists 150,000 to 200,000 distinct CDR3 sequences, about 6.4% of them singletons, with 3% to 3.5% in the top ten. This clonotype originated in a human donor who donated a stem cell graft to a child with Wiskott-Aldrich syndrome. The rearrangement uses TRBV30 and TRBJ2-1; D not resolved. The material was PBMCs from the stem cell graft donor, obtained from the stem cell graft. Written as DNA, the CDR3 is TGTGCCTGGAGTGGGGCTGCCGATGAGCAGTTCTTC. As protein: CAWSGAADEQFF.